This entry lists 25 T cell receptor beta chains sequenced from one sample in a study of T-cell reconstitution after alpha-beta-depleted transplantation in children. Unique molecular identifiers were incorporated during preparation of the TCRbeta library. TCRdb redid the calling of the PCR reads with MiXCR, one entry per CDR3 protein. The profile covers 200,000 or so distinct CDR3 sequences, with about 6% appearing a single time and roughly 4.8% taken by the ten largest. Sequences were derived from PBMCs, sampled before TCRalphabeta/CD19-depleted stem cell transplant. The source is a girl less than two years old with combined immunodeficiency, due to receive a stem cell transplant.

Many counts were recorded for this clonotype. This sequence joins TRBV5-1 and TRBJ2-2, with TRBD2 matching over 9 bases. Germline CDR1 SGHRS, CDR2 YFSETQ. The CDR3 is made up of 16 amino acids. The junction had 9 bases not matched to a gene; V was cut back by 4 bases and J by 5 bases. The CDR3 DNA reads TGCGCCAGCAGCGCGGATAGCGGGGGACCAACCGGGGAGCTGTTTTTT. Its translation is CASSADSGGPTGELFF.

This clonotype showed up many times. The chain couples TRBV4-1 to TRBJ1-4, with TRBD1 as a possible D gene (6 bases). Per the germline V gene, CDR1 is MGHRA and CDR2 is YSYEKL. The CDR3 totals 17 residues. Trimming took off 1 base at V and 4 bases at J, with 16 bases between the two ends. CDR3 nucleotides: TGCGCCAGCAGCCAAGCTTTCGCGGACAGTATTAATGAAAAACTGTTTTTT. Amino acid sequence: CASSQAFADSINEKLFF.

This clonotype was recorded many times. The V and J genes are TRBV9 and TRBJ1-2; 7 nucleotides match TRBD1. The junction had 2 bases not matched to a gene; V was cut back by 2 bases and J by 1 base. Germline values: CDR1 SGDLS, CDR2 YYNGEE. The CDR3 covers 14 residues. CDR3: CASSVAGGNYGYTF. The DNA for the CDR3 is TGTGCCAGCAGCGTCGCAGGGGGTAACTATGGCTACACCTTC.

This clonotype was counted at least ten times. The chain couples TRBV20-1 to TRBJ2-1; D possibly corresponds to TRBD2 (7 bases). Germline V lookup: CDR1 DFQATT, CDR2 SNEGSKA (reference sequence). The CDR3 sequence is 18 residues long. Trimming removed 0 bases at V and 3 bases at J, with 21 bases between. The CDR3 bases are TGCAGTGCTAGAGATTGGGGGGGCGGGGGCCTGAACTACAATGAGCAGTTCTTC. Translation: CSARDWGGGGLNYNEQFF.

This clonotype was counted at least ten times. This rearrangement joins TRBV5-1 to TRBJ2-1; D uncertain. Trimming left V 2 bases short and J 2 bases short, with 11 bases between. The CDR3 totals 15 residues. Germline lookup yields CDR1 SGHRS and CDR2 YFSETQ. The CDR3 nucleotides read TGCGCCAGCAGCTTCGTGTTGGGAACCTACAATGAGCAGTTCTTC. Amino acids: CASSFVLGTYNEQFF.

This clonotype was seen many times. V usage is TRBV6-2 or TRBV6-3 and J usage is TRBJ2-1; the D is unclear. Trimming took off 6 bases at V and 3 bases at J, with 18 bases between the two ends. CDR1 and CDR2 from the germline V gene are MNHEY and SVGEGT. The CDR3 length is 16 residues. CDR3 sequence (DNA): TGTGCCAGCAGCACAACCCCAGACTTCCACTACAATGAGCAGTTCTTC. It specifies CASSTTPDFHYNEQFF.

This clonotype was seen repeatedly, ten times or more. The J gene is TRBJ2-7, the V gene TRBV7-2; D tentatively fits TRBD1 or TRBD2 (5 bases each). The CDR3 covers 15 residues. Per the germline V gene, CDR1 is SGHTA and CDR2 is FQGNSA. V lost 1 base, J lost 7 bases, and 17 bases lay in between. The CDR3 DNA follows: TGTGCCAGCAGCTTAGTGGCCGGGGCACGGAGTGAGCAGTACTTC. Its translation: CASSLVAGARSEQYF. Complete variable domain (other parts from reference TRBV7-2 and TRBJ2-7): GAGVSQSPSNKVTEKGKDVELRCDPISGHTALYWYRQSLGQGLEFLIYFQGNSAPDKSGLPSDRFSAERTGGSVSTLTIQRTQQEDSAVYLCASSLVAGARSEQYFGPGTRLTVT.

This clonotype was observed many times. The V gene is TRBV6-5, the J gene TRBJ2-1; TRBD2 agrees at 10 bases. From germline, CDR1 is MNHEY and CDR2 SVGAGI. The V segment lost 6 bases and the J segment 10 bases; nucleotides outside the gene matches: 3. The CDR3 length is 12 residues. Here the CDR3 DNA reads TGTGCCAGCAGCCTAGCGGGAGTAGAGCAGTTCTTC. The encoded protein is CASSLAGVEQFF.

This clonotype was seen many times. V is TRBV15 and J is TRBJ1-6; D might be TRBD1 (6 bases). Germline V gene sequence: CDR1 LNHNV, CDR2 YYDKDF (reference sequence). The CDR3 runs 16 residues. The germline V and J ends were trimmed by 0 bases and 7 bases, with 13 bases remaining between them. The CDR3 DNA follows: TGTGCCACCAGCAGAGATTTTGGCAGGGGAAATTCACCCCTCCACTTT. This sequence encodes CATSRDFGRGNSPLHF.

This clonotype was recorded many times. The chain carries TRBV12-3 or TRBV12-4 and TRBJ1-2, with 9 bases aligning to TRBD1. This CDR3 comprises 16 residues. The V and J ends lost 2 bases and 5 bases, in that order; junction bases with no gene match: 9. CDR3 DNA: TGTGCCAGCAGTTTAAATAATCCGGGGACAGGGTATGGCTACACCTTC. It encodes CASSLNNPGTGYGYTF.

This clonotype was seen many times. The chain joins TRBV11-2 to TRBJ2-3, with 8 bases aligning to TRBD1. Germline trimming cut 6 bases from V and 3 bases from J; bases unmatched to any gene: 14. Germline CDR1 is SGHAT and CDR2 is FQNNGV. The CDR3 has 17 amino acids. The CDR3 spells CASRDGTGGIGTDTQYF. The CDR3 DNA is TGTGCCAGCAGGGACGGAACAGGGGGAATAGGGACAGATACGCAGTATTTT.

The gene calls are TRBV13 and TRBJ2-3; TRBD2 might be the D (6 bases). This CDR3 has 16 residues. CDR1 and CDR2 (germline): PRHDT, FYEKMQ (reference sequence). V lost 4 bases, J lost 0 bases, and 14 bases lay in between. This CDR3 reads CASSSPSVPSTDTQYF. DNA of the CDR3: TGTGCCAGCAGCTCCCCTAGCGTCCCTAGCACAGATACGCAGTATTTT. The full variable domain, its missing parts supplied by reference TRBV13 and TRBJ2-3, is AAGVIQSPRHLIKEKRETATLKCYPIPRHDTVYWYQQGPGQDPQFLISFYEKMQSDKGSIPDRFSAQQFSDYHSELNMSSLELGDSALYFCASSSPSVPSTDTQYFGPGTRLTVL.

This clonotype was seen at least ten times. The gene calls are TRBV15 and TRBJ2-7; no definite D call. The CDR3 loop spans 14 amino acids. Germline values: CDR1 LNHNV, CDR2 YYDKDF (reference sequence). Trimming pared 3 bases from V and 6 bases from J, leaving 15 bases between. The CDR3 nucleotides are TGTGCCACCAGCAGCTGTCCCGAACAGTGCGAGCAGTACTTC. Amino acids: CATSSCPEQCEQYF.

The chain links TRBV7-2 to TRBJ1-5, with D possibly matching TRBD1 (5 bases). Germline loops: CDR1 SGHTA, CDR2 FQGNSA. The germline V and J ends were trimmed by 2 bases and 7 bases, with 15 bases remaining between them. There are 15 residues in the CDR3. CDR3: CASSLRQGQGQPQHF. The CDR3 DNA reads TGTGCCAGCAGCTTAAGGCAGGGTCAAGGGCAGCCCCAGCATTTT.

This clonotype occurred a few times. The rearrangement uses TRBV7-2 and TRBJ2-7; 9 nucleotides line up with TRBD1. This CDR3 spans 15 amino acids. Unmatched junction bases numbered 14, after V lost 10 bases and J lost 4 bases. CDR1 is SGHTA and CDR2 is FQGNSA in the germline V gene. CDR3 sequence: CATSYPGQGPYEQYF. The CDR3 DNA sequence: TGTGCCACCTCCTATCCGGGACAGGGACCGTACGAGCAGTACTTC.

This clonotype was counted at least ten times. The chain couples TRBV6-1 to TRBJ2-7, with 7 bases matching TRBD1. Germline V gene sequence: CDR1 MNHNS, CDR2 SASEGT. V was clipped by 7 bases and J by 3 bases; unmatched bases: 9. The CDR3 length is 14 residues. The DNA of the CDR3 is TGTGCCAGCACCAGACAGGGTAATCTCTACGAGCAGTACTTC. The encoded protein is CASTRQGNLYEQYF.

This clonotype was observed many times. CDR3 in DNA: TGTGCCAGCAGCTTAGACGGACTAGCGCAGTTCTTC. It specifies CASSLDGLAQFF. This chain uses TRBV7-6 with TRBJ2-1; 8 bases are a match to TRBD2. This CDR3 is built from 12 residues. CDR1 is SGHVS, CDR2 FNYEAQ, per germline. With V trimmed by 1 base and J by 12 bases, 2 bases remained unmatched.

This clonotype was counted ten times or more. The chain is built from TRBV28 and TRBJ2-3; no clear D. The V and J ends lost 3 bases and 0 bases respectively, with 16 bases between them. CDR3 size: 17 residues. CDR1 is MDHEN, CDR2 SYDVKM, per germline. The CDR3 bases are TGTGCCAGCAGTTTTGACCCCCCGGCACTTAGCACAGATACGCAGTATTTT. This gives the protein CASSFDPPALSTDTQYF. The whole variable domain, remainder taken from reference TRBV28 and TRBJ2-3, is DVKVTQSSRYLVKRTGEKVFLECVQDMDHENMFWYRQDPGLGLRLIYFSYDVKMKEKGDIPEGYSVSREKKERFSLILESASTNQTSMYLCASSFDPPALSTDTQYFGPGTRLTVL.

This clonotype showed up many times. One end of the junction is discordant with germline, which a read error may explain. The chain employs TRBV7-9 and TRBJ2-7, with D perhaps matching TRBD1 or TRBD2 (5 bases each). This CDR3 has 14 amino acids. Germline V gene data show CDR1 as SEHNR and CDR2 as FQNEAQ (reference sequence). CDR3 nucleotides: TGTGCCAGCAGCTCCGGGACGGCTTCCTTCGAGCAGTACTTC. Protein sequence: CASSSGTASFEQYF.

This clonotype was detected ten times or more. The chain combines TRBV3-1 with TRBJ2-1, with 11 nucleotides matching TRBD2. This CDR3 is built from 15 residues. The germline V gene encodes CDR1 LGHDT and CDR2 YNNKEL (reference sequence). With 4 bases clipped from V and 5 bases from J, the junction kept 4 bases outside the gene matches. The CDR3 here is CASSPSGGINNEQFF. The DNA of the CDR3 is TGTGCCAGCAGCCCTAGCGGGGGGATAAACAATGAGCAGTTCTTC.

This clonotype was detected many times. The chain joins TRBV6-2 or TRBV6-3 to TRBJ2-1; 11 bases are shared with TRBD2. The CDR3 has 14 residues. The junction had 2 bases not matched to a gene; V was cut back by 4 bases and J by 6 bases. CDR1 is MNHEY, CDR2 SVGEGT, per germline. Here the CDR3 reads CASSLTSGSNEQFF. CDR3 coding DNA: TGTGCCAGCAGTTTAACTAGCGGGAGCAATGAGCAGTTCTTC.

At least ten counts were recorded for this clonotype. This chain joins TRBV5-6 and TRBJ2-7; D is unresolved. The CDR3 extends over 13 amino acids. The V end was cut by 2 bases, the J end by 2 bases, with 8 bases between. Germline V lookup: CDR1 SGHDT, CDR2 YYEEEE. CDR3 loop: CASSFPRAYEQYF. DNA for the CDR3: TGTGCCAGCAGCTTTCCCAGAGCCTACGAGCAGTACTTC.

Ten or more counts support this clonotype. The rearrangement joins TRBV28 to TRBJ2-2; perhaps TRBD2 as D (6 bases). Germline V lookup: CDR1 MDHEN, CDR2 SYDVKM. The CDR3 is 18 residues long. With 7 bases removed from V and 3 bases from J, the gap between germline ends came to 24 bases. The CDR3 here is CASIRRDSQIRDTGELFF. CDR3 DNA sequence: TGTGCCAGCATTAGAAGGGACTCCCAGATAAGGGACACCGGGGAGCTGTTTTTT.

This clonotype showed up many times. The chain joins TRBV6-1 to TRBJ2-1, with D unclear. V lost 7 bases, J lost 5 bases, and 12 bases lay in between. This CDR3 has 13 amino acids. In germline, CDR1 is MNHNS, CDR2 SASEGT. The CDR3 loop is CASTVGWNNEQFF. CDR3 coding DNA: TGTGCCAGCACCGTAGGCTGGAACAATGAGCAGTTCTTC.

This clonotype was seen repeatedly, ten times or more. The chain carries TRBV7-9 and TRBJ2-7; 9 nucleotides match TRBD1. The CDR3 spans 14 residues. In germline, CDR1 is SEHNR, CDR2 FQNEAQ (reference sequence). V lost 3 bases and J lost 4; bases outside the gene matches: 4. The CDR3 sequence is CASSFPGQGYEQYF. CDR3 nucleotides: TGTGCCAGCAGCTTCCCGGGACAGGGTTACGAGCAGTACTTC. The variable domain in full, with the rest retrieved from reference TRBV7-9 and TRBJ2-7, is DTGVSQNPRHKITKRGQNVTFRCDPISEHNRLYWYRQTLGQGPEFLTYFQNEAQLEKSRLLSDRFSAERPKGSFSTLEIQRTEQGDSAMYLCASSFPGQGYEQYFGPGTRLTVT.